This T cell receptor beta chain was identified in a study of blood T cell repertoires in COVID-19. Libraries were prepared by immunoSEQ multiplex PCR; TCRdb keeps only in-frame clonotypes and omits some of them. The sample comprises 160,000 or so clones, approximately 84% of which are singletons, and around 1.2% rests with the top ten. Across under 25 US areas, participants ranged in age from about 18 to 100 years. Participants were placed into cohorts based on the clinical history they reported. The CDR3 is 13 amino acids. The ends were cut back, 7 bases at V and 7 bases at J, with 14 bases in the middle.

This TCR was sampled from a human donor with acute COVID-19. The donor label of this sample is uncertain. The sequencing input was PBMCs or T cells enriched from blood (not recorded which). The chain employs TRBV12-3 or TRBV12-4 and TRBJ1-5, with D perhaps matching TRBD1 (6 bases). The CDR3 DNA sequence: TGTGCCAGCAACCCACAGGGAAACCAGCCCCAGCATTTT. This sequence encodes CASNPQGNQPQHF.